Listed below are T cell receptor beta chains from one sample, sequenced in a study of cytomegalovirus exposure and HLA in healthy donors. Profiling relied on immunoSEQ multiplex PCR, and the TCRdb table lists in-frame clones only, not all of them. The data show under 200,000 clones, 68% seen once. The specimen was PBMCs. These receptors originate from a man aged 50 to 59 in good health and CMV-seronegative. Both conserved end residues are part of each CDR3. Each record gives: V gene, clone size, D gene, J gene, CDR3 DNA, CDR3 protein. A D gene is named only where the DNA matches it firmly. Some rows mark clone size as missing; the rest say once, few, many or name a class of expanded clone.

v_call: TRBV7-2
clone_size: NA
d_call: NA
j_call: TRBJ2-2
cdr3_nt: TGTGCCAGCAGCTTAGCGGGCCCGAACACCGGGGAGCTGTTTTTT
cdr3_aa: CASSLAGPNTGELFF

v_call: TRBV6-4
clone_size: NA
d_call: TRBD1
j_call: TRBJ1-2
cdr3_nt: TGTGCCAGCAGTGACCCCCGGAGGCCCCCTGGACAGGCCCACTCCTTTAACTATGGCTACACCTTC
cdr3_aa: CASSDPRRPPGQAHSFNYGYTF

v_call: TRBV27
clone_size: NA
d_call: NA
j_call: TRBJ1-4
cdr3_nt: TGTGCCAGCAGTTTGGGTGGGAGACTGTTTTTT
cdr3_aa: CASSLGGRLFF

v_call: TRBV27
clone_size: NA
d_call: TRBD1
j_call: TRBJ1-1
cdr3_nt: TGTGCCAGCAGTTTAAGGACAGGGGACCAAGGCCCGGGGAACACTGAAGCTTTCTTT
cdr3_aa: CASSLRTGDQGPGNTEAFF

v_call: TRBV5-8
clone_size: NA
d_call: NA
j_call: TRBJ1-5
cdr3_nt: TGTGCCAGCAGCATGGACAGTAGCAATCAGCCCCAGCATTTT
cdr3_aa: CASSMDSSNQPQHF

v_call: TRBV4-1
clone_size: NA
d_call: NA
j_call: TRBJ2-1
cdr3_nt: TGCGCCAGCAGCCACCTAAGTTTCCGAAGCTCCTACAATGAGCAGTTCTTC
cdr3_aa: CASSHLSFRSSYNEQFF

v_call: TRBV27
clone_size: NA
d_call: NA
j_call: TRBJ1-2
cdr3_nt: TGTGCCAGCAGTTTATCTCCTGATGGGGCGGCCCCTAACTATGGCTACACCTTC
cdr3_aa: CASSLSPDGAAPNYGYTF

v_call: TRBV7-2
clone_size: few
d_call: TRBD1
j_call: TRBJ2-3
cdr3_nt: TGTGCCAGCAGCTTTAGACGGACAGGGTGGACCCTAGATACGCAGTATTTT
cdr3_aa: CASSFRRTGWTLDTQYF

v_call: TRBV6-5
clone_size: NA
d_call: NA
j_call: TRBJ1-2
cdr3_nt: TGTGCCAGCAGTTACTGGAGCTATGGCTACACCTTC
cdr3_aa: CASSYWSYGYTF

v_call: TRBV11-2
clone_size: NA
d_call: NA
j_call: TRBJ1-5
cdr3_nt: TGTGCCAGCAGTGAGAGTACTCTCCAGCCCCAGCATTTT
cdr3_aa: CASSESTLQPQHF

v_call: TRBV18
clone_size: NA
d_call: NA
j_call: TRBJ1-4
cdr3_nt: TGTGCCAGCTCACCCCTTGACAGAACCAATGAAAAACTGTTTTTT
cdr3_aa: CASSPLDRTNEKLFF

v_call: TRBV6-5
clone_size: NA
d_call: TRBD1
j_call: TRBJ2-7
cdr3_nt: TGTGCCAGCAGTTACCTGGACAGGACTTCCTACGAGCAGTACTTC
cdr3_aa: CASSYLDRTSYEQYF

v_call: TRBV7-3
clone_size: NA
d_call: TRBD2
j_call: TRBJ2-3
cdr3_nt: TGTGCCAGCAGCTTAAGGGGGACTAGCGGGGGGAACACAGATACGCAGTATTTT
cdr3_aa: CASSLRGTSGGNTDTQYF

v_call: TRBV6-1
clone_size: few
d_call: NA
j_call: TRBJ2-7
cdr3_nt: TGTGCCAGCAGTGCATCCGCCGGGGGATCGGCCTACGAGCAGTACTTC
cdr3_aa: CASSASAGGSAYEQYF

v_call: TRBV10-1
clone_size: NA
d_call: NA
j_call: TRBJ2-5
cdr3_nt: TGCGCCAGCAGTGACCCCGGACTCCTGGAGACCCAGTACTTC
cdr3_aa: CASSDPGLLETQYF